This T cell receptor (beta chain) was observed in a study of blood T cells in healthy people across ages. Overall study results and limits: Diversity was higher, and naive CD4+ cells more numerous, in long-lived donors than in aged donors. Unsorted PBMCs ruled out conclusive naive versus antigen-experienced comparison.

In regard to this clonotype: Antigen specificity is unknown.

Donors ranged from roughly 6 to 100 years old and were healthy Caucasians in Russia. Primers used in a second PCR of about 7 to 12 cycles were a sample-barcoded 5' primer and a J-beta primer mix. At least 2.5 million CDR3-containing paired-end reads were obtained per sample. A single record per CDR3 protein comes from TCRdb applying MiXCR to the 5' RACE reads. The profile shows approximately 1.5 million distinct CDR3 sequences, roughly a third of them singletons. V was trimmed by 1 base and J by 4 bases, leaving 11 bases between them. Germline V lookup: CDR1 SGHAT, CDR2 FQNNGV. The CDR3 totals 15 residues.

J is TRBJ2-1 and V is TRBV11-2; the D is unclear. This clonotype was obtained from a woman in her 30s in good health. Sequences were obtained from blood. The CDR3 bases are TGTGCCAGCAGCTTAGTCAAGGTCTATTACAATGAGCAGTTCTTC. It codes for CASSLVKVYYNEQFF.